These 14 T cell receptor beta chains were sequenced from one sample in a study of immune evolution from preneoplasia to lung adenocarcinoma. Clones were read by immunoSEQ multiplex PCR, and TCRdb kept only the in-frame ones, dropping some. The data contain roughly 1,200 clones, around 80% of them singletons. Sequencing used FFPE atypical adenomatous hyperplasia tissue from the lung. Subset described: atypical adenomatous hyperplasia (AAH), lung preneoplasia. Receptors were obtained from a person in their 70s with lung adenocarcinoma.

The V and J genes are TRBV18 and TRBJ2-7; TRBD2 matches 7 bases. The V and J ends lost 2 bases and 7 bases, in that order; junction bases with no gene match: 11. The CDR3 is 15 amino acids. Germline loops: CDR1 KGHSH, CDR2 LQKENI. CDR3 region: CASSPAREGQGEQYF. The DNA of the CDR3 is TGTGCCAGCTCACCAGCAAGGGAGGGCCAGGGAGAGCAGTACTTC.

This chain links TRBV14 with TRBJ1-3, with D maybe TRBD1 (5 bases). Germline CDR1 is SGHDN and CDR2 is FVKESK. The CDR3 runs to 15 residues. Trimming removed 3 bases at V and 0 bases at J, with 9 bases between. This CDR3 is CASSQGRISGNTIYF. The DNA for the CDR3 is TGTGCCAGCAGCCAGGGACGGATCTCTGGAAACACCATATATTTT.

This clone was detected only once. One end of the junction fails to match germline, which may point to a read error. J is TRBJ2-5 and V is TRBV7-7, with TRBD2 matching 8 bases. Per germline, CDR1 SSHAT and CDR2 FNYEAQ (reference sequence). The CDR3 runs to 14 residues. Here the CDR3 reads CASSLELAEETQYF. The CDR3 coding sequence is TGTGCTAGCAGCTTAGAACTAGCGGAAGAGACCCAGTACTTC.

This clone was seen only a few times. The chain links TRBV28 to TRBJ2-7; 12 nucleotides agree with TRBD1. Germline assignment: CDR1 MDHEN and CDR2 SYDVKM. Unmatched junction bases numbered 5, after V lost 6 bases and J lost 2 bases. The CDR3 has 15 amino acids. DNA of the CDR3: TGTGCCAGCAGCATAGGGACAGGGGGCGCCTACGAGCAGTACTTC. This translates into CASSIGTGGAYEQYF.

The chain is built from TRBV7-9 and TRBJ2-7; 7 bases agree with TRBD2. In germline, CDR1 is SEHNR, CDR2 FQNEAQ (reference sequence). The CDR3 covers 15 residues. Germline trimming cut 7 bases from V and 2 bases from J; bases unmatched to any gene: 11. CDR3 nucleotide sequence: TGTGCCAGCACCCTCGTATCGGGGAGGGCCTACGAGCAGTACTTC. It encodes CASTLVSGRAYEQYF.

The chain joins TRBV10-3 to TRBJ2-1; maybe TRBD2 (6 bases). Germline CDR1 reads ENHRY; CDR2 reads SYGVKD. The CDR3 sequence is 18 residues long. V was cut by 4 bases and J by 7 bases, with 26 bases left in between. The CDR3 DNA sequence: TGTGCCATCAGTGCCAGCGGGTCTGGACTAAGGGATCTGAATGAGCAGTTCTTC. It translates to CAISASGSGLRDLNEQFF.

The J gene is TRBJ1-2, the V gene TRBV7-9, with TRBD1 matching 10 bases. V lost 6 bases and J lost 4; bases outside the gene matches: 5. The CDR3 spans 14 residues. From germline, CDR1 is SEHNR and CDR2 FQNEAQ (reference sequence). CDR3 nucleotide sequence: TGTGCCAGCAGTCGACAGGGGGCAGTCTATGGCTACACCTTC. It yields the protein CASSRQGAVYGYTF.

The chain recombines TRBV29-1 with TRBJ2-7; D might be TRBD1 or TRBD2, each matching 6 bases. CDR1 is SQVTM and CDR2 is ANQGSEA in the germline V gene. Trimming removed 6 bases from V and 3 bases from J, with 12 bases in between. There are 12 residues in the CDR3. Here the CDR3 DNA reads TGCAGCGTGGCCCGGGGGCTCTACGAGCAGTACTTC. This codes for CSVARGLYEQYF.

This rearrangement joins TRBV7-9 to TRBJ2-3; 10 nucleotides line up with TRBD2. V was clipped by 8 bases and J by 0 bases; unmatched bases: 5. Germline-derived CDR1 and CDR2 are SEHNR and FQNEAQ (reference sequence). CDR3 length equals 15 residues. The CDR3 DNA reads TGTGCCAGCCAGATACTAGCGGGGAGCACAGATACGCAGTATTTT. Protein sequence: CASQILAGSTDTQYF. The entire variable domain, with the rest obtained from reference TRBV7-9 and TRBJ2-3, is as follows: DTGVSQNPRHKITKRGQNVTFRCDPISEHNRLYWYRQTLGQGPEFLTYFQNEAQLEKSRLLSDRFSAERPKGSFSTLEIQRTEQGDSAMYLCASQILAGSTDTQYFGPGTRLTVL.

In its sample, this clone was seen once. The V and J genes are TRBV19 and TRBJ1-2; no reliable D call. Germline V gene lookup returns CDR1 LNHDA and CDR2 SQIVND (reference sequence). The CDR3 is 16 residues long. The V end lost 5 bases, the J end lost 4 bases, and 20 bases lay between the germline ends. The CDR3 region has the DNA TGTGCCAGTAGTGTTCGGTCAAATCGAAAGACCTATGGCTACACCTTC. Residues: CASSVRSNRKTYGYTF. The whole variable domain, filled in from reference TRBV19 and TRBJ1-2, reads DGGITQSPKYLFRKEGQNVTLSCEQNLNHDAMYWYRQDPGQGLRLIYYSQIVNDFQKGDIAEGYSVSREKKESFPLTVTSAQKNPTAFYLCASSVRSNRKTYGYTFGSGTRLTVV.

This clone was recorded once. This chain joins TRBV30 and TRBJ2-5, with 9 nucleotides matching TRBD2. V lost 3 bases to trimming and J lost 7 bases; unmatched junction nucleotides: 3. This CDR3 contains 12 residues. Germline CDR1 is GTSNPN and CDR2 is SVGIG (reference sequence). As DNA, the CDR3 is TGTGCCTGGAGGGCGGGAGGGGGGACCCAGTACTTC. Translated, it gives CAWRAGGGTQYF. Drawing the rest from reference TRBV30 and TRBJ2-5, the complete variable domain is SQTIHQWPATLVQPVGSPLSLECTVEGTSNPNLYWYRQAAGRGLQLLFYSVGIGQISSEVPQNLSASRPQDRQFILSSKKLLLSDSGFYLCAWRAGGGTQYFGPGTRLLVL.

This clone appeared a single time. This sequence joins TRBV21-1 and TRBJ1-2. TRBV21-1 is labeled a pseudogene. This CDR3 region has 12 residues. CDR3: CASPHDRDGYTF. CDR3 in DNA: TGTGCCAGCCCCCATGATCGGGATGGCTACACCTTC.

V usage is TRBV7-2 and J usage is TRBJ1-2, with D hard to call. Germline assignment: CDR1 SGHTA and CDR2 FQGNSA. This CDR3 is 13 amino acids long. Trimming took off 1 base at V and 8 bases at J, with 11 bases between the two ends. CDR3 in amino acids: CASSLEAVRGYTF. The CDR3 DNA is TGTGCCAGCAGCTTAGAAGCGGTGAGAGGCTACACCTTC.

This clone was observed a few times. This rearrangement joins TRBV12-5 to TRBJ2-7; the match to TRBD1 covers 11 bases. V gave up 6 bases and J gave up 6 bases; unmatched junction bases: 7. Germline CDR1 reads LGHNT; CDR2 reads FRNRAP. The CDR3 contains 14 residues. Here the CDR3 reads CASGKGQGAPEQYF. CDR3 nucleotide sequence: TGTGCTAGTGGGAAAGGACAGGGGGCGCCCGAGCAGTACTTC.